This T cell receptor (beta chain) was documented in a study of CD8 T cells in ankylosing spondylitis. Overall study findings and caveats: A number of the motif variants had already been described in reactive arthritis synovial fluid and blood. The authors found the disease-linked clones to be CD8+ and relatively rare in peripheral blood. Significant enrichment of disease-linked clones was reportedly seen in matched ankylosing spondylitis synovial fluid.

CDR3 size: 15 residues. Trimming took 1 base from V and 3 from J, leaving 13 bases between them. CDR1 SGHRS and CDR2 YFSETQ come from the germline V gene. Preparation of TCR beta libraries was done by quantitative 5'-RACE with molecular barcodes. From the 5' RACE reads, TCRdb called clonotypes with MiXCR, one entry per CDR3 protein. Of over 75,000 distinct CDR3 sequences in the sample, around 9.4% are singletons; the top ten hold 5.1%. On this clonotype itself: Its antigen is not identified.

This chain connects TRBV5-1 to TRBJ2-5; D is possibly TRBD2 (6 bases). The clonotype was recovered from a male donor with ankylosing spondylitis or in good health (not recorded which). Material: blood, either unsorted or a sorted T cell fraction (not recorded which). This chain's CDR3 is CASSLNGPGEETQYF. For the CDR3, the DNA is TGCGCCAGCAGCTTGAACGGACCGGGGGAAGAGACCCAGTACTTC.